The rows below give T cell receptor beta chains drawn from one sample of a study of T cells in Graves' hyperthyroidism and ophthalmopathy. TCRdb reprocessed the multiplex PCR reads with MiXCR, giving one entry per CDR3 protein. The table records 480,000 or so distinct CDR3 sequences, roughly 45% of them present only once. The sequenced material came from peripheral blood or thyroid tissue (not recorded which). The source of these receptors is an adult woman with Graves' disease, either hyperthyroidism or ophthalmopathy (not recorded which). Each CDR3 is given without its conserved first and last residue.

v_gene,j_gene,CDR3aa
TRBV6-1,TRBJ2-2,ASSSTGGYYTGELF
TRBV10-3,TRBJ2-7,AISEPGRLASQY
TRBV28,TRBJ1-5,ASSLDGWGAQH
TRBV7-7,TRBJ2-5,ASAREGAETQY
TRBV7-3,TRBJ1-2,ASSLDSSSANYGYT
TRBV7-3,TRBJ2-2,ASSLSGVLAGAGELF
TRBV7-6,TRBJ2-3,ASSRGLTTDTQY
TRBV25-1,TRBJ2-7,ASREQGYEQY
TRBV25-1,TRBJ2-5,ATSGGTGKETQY
TRBV2,TRBJ1-5,ASSEGPGTQH
TRBV11-2,TRBJ1-5,ASSFTGQPQH
TRBV10-3,TRBJ1-4,AIRGGQGMEKLF
TRBV2,TRBJ2-5,ASSEALGSRAQY
TRBV7-9,TRBJ1-4,ASSLVLGRNEKLF
TRBV11-2,TRBJ2-2,ASRLSTGELF
TRBV7-8,TRBJ2-5,ASSLAEPTNRGQETQY
TRBV19,TRBJ2-6,ASSIRGPLDSGANVLT
TRBV20-1,TRBJ1-6,SARAGHDGSPLH
TRBV2,TRBJ1-4,ASSLGTVKEKLF
TRBV20-1,TRBJ2-2,SARVGTGELF
TRBV20-1,TRBJ2-5,SARGGAGETQY
TRBV7-6,TRBJ2-5,ASSYYRGRRETQY
TRBV7-9,TRBJ2-7,ASNTQGIPSEQY
TRBV6-6,TRBJ2-7,ASSSSPSGYEQY
TRBV12-3/TRBV12-4,TRBJ2-2,ASSPRARNTGELF
TRBV29-1,TRBJ1-1,RDVLAAEAF
TRBV2,TRBJ2-3,ASSERVTTDTQY
TRBV10-3,TRBJ2-7,ASSADLGGQY
TRBV2,TRBJ2-7,ASSEDSQGEQY
TRBV2,TRBJ1-6,ASSVARQWGSPLH
TRBV30,TRBJ2-5,AWTPKGGETQY
TRBV29-1,TRBJ2-7,SVNRGYEQY
TRBV7-6,TRBJ1-5,ASSLPAQVETQH
TRBV20-1,TRBJ2-5,SARSTSGQETQY
TRBV7-9,TRBJ2-6,ASSPAGANVLT
TRBV18,TRBJ1-1,ASSLQKNTEAF
TRBV20-1,TRBJ1-1,SARGSYNTEAF
TRBV12-3/TRBV12-4,TRBJ2-5,ASSNSGRSETQY
TRBV20-1,TRBJ2-7,SARPTAAREQY
TRBV29-1,TRBJ1-1,SVEGTPNTEAF
TRBV2,.,ASSDEGTITSNEQF
TRBV2,TRBJ2-7,ASRADISYEQY
TRBV5-4,TRBJ2-5,ASSLAGHGSTRMETQY
TRBV2,TRBJ1-4,ASRGLGTNEKLF
TRBV5-8,TRBJ2-7,ASSHRLAGSSYEQY
TRBV20-1,TRBJ1-2,SAQRERSYGYT
TRBV12-3/TRBV12-4,TRBJ1-3,ASSASPGTIY
TRBV19,TRBJ2-2,ASSGQRGGIGELF
TRBV15,TRBJ1-1,ATSREGEHRGRAEAF
TRBV5-1,TRBJ2-2,ASSRLTSGNTGELF
TRBV10-3,TRBJ1-5,AISRGDLNQH
TRBV12-3/TRBV12-4,TRBJ1-5,ASSLTDNQPQH
TRBV7-3,TRBJ2-2,ASSQGGLGQGGAGELF
TRBV24-1,TRBJ1-2,ATSDPVGTNDYT
TRBV29-1,TRBJ2-1,SVVAGINNEQF
TRBV5-1,TRBJ2-5,ASSDGLAGRREETQY